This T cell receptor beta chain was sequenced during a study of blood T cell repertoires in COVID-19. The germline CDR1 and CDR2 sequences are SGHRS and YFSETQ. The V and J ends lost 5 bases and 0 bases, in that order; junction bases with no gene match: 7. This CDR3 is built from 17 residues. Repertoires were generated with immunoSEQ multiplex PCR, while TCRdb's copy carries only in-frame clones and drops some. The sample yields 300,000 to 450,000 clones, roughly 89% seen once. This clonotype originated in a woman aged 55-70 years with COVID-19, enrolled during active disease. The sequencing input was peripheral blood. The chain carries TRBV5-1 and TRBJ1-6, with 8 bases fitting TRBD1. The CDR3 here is CASSPGQGPSYNSPLHF. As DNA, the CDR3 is TGCGCCAGCAGTCCAGGACAGGGCCCCTCCTATAATTCACCCCTCCACTTT.